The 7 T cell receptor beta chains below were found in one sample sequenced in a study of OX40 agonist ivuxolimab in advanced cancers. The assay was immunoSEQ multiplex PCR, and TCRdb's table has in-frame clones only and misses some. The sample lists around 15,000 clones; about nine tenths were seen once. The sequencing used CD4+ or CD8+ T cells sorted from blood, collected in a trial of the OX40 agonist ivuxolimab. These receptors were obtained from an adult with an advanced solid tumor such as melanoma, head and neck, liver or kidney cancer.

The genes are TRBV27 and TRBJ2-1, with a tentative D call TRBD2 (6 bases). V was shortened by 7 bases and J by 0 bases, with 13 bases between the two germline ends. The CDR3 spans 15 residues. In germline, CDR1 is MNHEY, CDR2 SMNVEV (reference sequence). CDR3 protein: CASNIAVSSYNEQFF. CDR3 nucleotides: TGTGCCAGCAACATAGCGGTTAGCTCCTACAATGAGCAGTTCTTC.

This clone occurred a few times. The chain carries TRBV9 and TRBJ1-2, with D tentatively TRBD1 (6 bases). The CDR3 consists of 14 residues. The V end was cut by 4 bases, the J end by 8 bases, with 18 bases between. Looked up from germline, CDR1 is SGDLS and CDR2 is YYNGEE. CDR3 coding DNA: TGTGCCAGCAGCCCCTCGACAGGCCCTAAGGGCTACACCTTC. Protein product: CASSPSTGPKGYTF.

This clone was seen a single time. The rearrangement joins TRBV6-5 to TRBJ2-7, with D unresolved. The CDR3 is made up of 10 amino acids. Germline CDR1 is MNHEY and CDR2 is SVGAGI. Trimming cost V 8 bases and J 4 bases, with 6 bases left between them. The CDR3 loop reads CASGYYEQYF. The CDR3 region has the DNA TGTGCCAGCGGATATTACGAGCAGTACTTC.

CDR3 DNA: TGTGCCTGGAGTCCGCGGGGGGTGGGAACTGAAGCTTTCTTT. This sequence encodes CAWSPRGVGTEAFF. The chain recombines TRBV30 with TRBJ1-1; weak D call: TRBD1 (5 bases). The CDR3 totals 14 residues. Germline values: CDR1 GTSNPN, CDR2 SVGIG (reference sequence). V was shortened by 2 bases and J by 5 bases, with 15 bases between the two germline ends.

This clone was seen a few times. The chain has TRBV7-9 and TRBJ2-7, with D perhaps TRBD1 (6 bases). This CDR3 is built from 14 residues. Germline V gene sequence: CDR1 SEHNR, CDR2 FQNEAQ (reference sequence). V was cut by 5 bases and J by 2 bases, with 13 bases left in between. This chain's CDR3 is CASSPEDRPYEQYF. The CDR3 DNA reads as TGTGCCAGCAGCCCTGAAGACAGGCCCTACGAGCAGTACTTC.

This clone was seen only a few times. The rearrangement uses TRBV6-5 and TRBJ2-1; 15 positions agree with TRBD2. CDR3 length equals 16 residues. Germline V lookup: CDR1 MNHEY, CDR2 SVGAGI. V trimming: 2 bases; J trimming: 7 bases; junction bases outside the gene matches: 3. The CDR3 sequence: CASSYTGLAGGNEQFF. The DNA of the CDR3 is TGTGCCAGCAGTTACACGGGACTAGCGGGGGGAAATGAGCAGTTCTTC.

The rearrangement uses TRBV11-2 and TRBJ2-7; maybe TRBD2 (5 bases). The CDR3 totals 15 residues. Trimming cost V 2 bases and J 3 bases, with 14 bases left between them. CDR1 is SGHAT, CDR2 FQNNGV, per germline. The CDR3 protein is CASSLLKGVGYEQYF. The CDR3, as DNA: TGTGCCAGCAGCTTATTGAAGGGAGTCGGCTACGAGCAGTACTTC.